The next 3 T cell receptor beta chains were all read from a single sample in a study of T cells in Graves' hyperthyroidism and ophthalmopathy. Researchers took RNA transcripts and amplified the TCR beta CDR3 regions from them. HTBI primers were the set used in a first-round RT-PCR of the TCR CDR3. TCRdb reprocessed the multiplex PCR reads with MiXCR, giving one entry per CDR3 protein. The table records roughly 800,000 distinct CDR3 sequences, over 35% of them present only once. Sequencing was carried out using blood. These receptors were obtained from a man younger than 35 with Graves' hyperthyroidism.

This chain uses TRBV7-9 with TRBJ2-5, with 9 bases that match TRBD2. Germline-derived CDR1 and CDR2 are SEHNR and FQNEAQ (reference sequence). The trim removed 8 bases at V and 1 base at J, leaving 14 bases unmatched. The length of the CDR3 is 17 residues. The CDR3 is CASYDAGGMNTQETQYF. Here the CDR3 DNA reads TGTGCCAGCTATGACGCGGGAGGGATGAACACCCAAGAGACCCAGTACTTC.

The J gene is TRBJ1-1, the V gene TRBV4-1; D is ambiguous. The V end lost 2 bases, the J end lost 0 bases, and 10 bases lay between the germline ends. Germline V lookup: CDR1 MGHRA, CDR2 YSYEKL. The CDR3 runs to 15 residues. Here the CDR3 DNA reads TGCGCCAGCAGCCAAAATACAGCCATGAACACTGAAGCTTTCTTT. Residues: CASSQNTAMNTEAFF.

The V call is TRBV29-1, the J call TRBJ1-4; possibly TRBD1 for D (5 bases). V lost 7 bases, J lost 8 bases, and 11 bases lay in between. The CDR3 extends over 11 amino acids. CDR1 and CDR2 from the germline V gene are SQVTM and ANQGSEA. The DNA for the CDR3 is TGCAGCGACGGGACGGCGGAAAAACTGTTTTTT. This encodes CSDGTAEKLFF.